The clone carrying this T cell receptor beta chain was seen a few times. Its antigen is currently unknown. The data derive from a study of identical twins. Findings and caveats of the study: The analysis was cross-sectional rather than longitudinal within donors.

Addition of a universal primer site occurred through template switching, and cDNA carried unique molecular identifiers. Each CDR3 protein is one row after TCRdb ran MiXCR on the 5' RACE reads. This repertoire shows around 340,000 distinct CDR3 sequences, about 9% found once; its top ten account for 8% to 10%. The clonotype originates from a woman aged 45 to 65 in good health. Material for sequencing was naive T cells sorted from blood.

CDR3 coding DNA: TGCGCCAGCAGCTTTGGACTGACTAGCGGGGGCGCCGGGGAGCTGTTTTTT. This gives the protein CASSFGLTSGGAGELFF. The chain couples TRBV5-1 to TRBJ2-2; 12 bases are shared with TRBD2. CDR3 length: 17 amino acids. CDR1 is SGHRS and CDR2 is YFSETQ in the germline V gene. The ends lost 2 bases at V and 6 bases at J; junction bases unmatched: 8. The full variable domain, its missing parts supplied by reference TRBV5-1 and TRBJ2-2, is KAGVTQTPRYLIKTRGQQVTLSCSPISGHRSVSWYQQTPGQGLQFLFEYFSETQRNKGNFPGRFSGRQFSNSRSEMNVSTLELGDSALYLCASSFGLTSGGAGELFFGEGSRLTVL.